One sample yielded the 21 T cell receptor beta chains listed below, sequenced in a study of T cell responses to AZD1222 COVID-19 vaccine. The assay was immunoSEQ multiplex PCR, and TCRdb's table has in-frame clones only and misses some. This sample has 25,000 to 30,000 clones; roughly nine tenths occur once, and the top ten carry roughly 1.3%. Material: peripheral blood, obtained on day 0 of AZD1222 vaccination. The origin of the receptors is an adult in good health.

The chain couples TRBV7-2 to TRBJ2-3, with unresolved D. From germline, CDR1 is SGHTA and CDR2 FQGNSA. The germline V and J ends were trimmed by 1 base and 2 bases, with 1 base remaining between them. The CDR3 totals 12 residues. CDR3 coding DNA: TGTGCCAGCAGCTTAGACACAGATACGCAGTATTTT. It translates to CASSLDTDTQYF.

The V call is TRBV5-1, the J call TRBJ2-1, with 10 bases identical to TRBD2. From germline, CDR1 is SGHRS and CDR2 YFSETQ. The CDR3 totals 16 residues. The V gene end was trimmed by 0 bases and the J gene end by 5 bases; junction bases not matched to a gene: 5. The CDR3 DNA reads TGCGCCAGCAGCTTGGGGGTAGCGGGAGGCAACAATGAGCAGTTCTTC. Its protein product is CASSLGVAGGNNEQFF.

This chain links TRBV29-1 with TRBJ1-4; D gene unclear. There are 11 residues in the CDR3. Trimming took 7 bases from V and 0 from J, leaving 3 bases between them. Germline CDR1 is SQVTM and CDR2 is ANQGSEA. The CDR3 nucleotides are TGCAGCGGGGCAACTAATGAAAAACTGTTTTTT. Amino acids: CSGATNEKLFF.

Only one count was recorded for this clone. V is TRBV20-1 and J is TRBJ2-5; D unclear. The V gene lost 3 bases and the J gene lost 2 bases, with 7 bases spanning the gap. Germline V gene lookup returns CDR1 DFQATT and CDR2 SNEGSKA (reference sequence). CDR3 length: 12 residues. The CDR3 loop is CSASSRQETQYF. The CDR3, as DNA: TGCAGTGCTAGTTCTAGACAAGAGACCCAGTACTTC.

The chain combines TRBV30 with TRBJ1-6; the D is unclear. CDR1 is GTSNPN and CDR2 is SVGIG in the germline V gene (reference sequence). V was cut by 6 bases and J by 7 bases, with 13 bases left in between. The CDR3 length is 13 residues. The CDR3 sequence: CACSGNPNSPLHF. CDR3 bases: TGTGCCTGCTCCGGGAACCCAAATTCACCCCTCCACTTT. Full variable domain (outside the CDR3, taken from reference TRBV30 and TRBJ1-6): SQTIHQWPATLVQPVGSPLSLECTVEGTSNPNLYWYRQAAGRGLQLLFYSVGIGQISSEVPQNLSASRPQDRQFILSSKKLLLSDSGFYLCACSGNPNSPLHFGNGTRLTVT.

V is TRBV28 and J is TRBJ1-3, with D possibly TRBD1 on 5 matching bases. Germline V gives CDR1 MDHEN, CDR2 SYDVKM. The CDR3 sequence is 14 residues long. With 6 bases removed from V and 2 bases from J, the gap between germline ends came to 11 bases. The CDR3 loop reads CASSLWGTGNTIYF. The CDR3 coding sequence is TGTGCCAGCAGCCTTTGGGGCACTGGAAACACCATATATTTT. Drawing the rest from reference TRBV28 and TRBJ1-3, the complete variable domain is DVKVTQSSRYLVKRTGEKVFLECVQDMDHENMFWYRQDPGLGLRLIYFSYDVKMKEKGDIPEGYSVSREKKERFSLILESASTNQTSMYLCASSLWGTGNTIYFGEGSWLTVV.

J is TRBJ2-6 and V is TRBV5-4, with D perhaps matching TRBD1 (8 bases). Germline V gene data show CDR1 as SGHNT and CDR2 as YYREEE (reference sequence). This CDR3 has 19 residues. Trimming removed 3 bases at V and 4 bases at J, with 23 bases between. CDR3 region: CASSSHRTGRVVGANVLTF. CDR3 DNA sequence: TGTGCCAGCAGCTCACACCGGACAGGGAGGGTAGTGGGGGCCAACGTCCTGACTTTC.

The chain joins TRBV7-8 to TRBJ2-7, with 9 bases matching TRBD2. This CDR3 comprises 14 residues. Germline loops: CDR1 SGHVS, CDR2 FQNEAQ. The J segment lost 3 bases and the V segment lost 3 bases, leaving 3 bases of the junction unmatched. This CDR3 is CASSFGTSFYEQYF. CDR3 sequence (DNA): TGTGCCAGCAGCTTCGGGACTAGCTTCTACGAGCAGTACTTC.

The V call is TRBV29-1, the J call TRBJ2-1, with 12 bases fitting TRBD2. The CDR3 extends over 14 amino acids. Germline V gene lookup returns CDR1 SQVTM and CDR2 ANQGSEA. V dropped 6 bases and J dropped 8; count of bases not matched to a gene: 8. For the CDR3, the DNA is TGCAGCGTCTCCGGGACTAGCGGGCTCTATGAGCAGTTCTTC. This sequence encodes CSVSGTSGLYEQFF.

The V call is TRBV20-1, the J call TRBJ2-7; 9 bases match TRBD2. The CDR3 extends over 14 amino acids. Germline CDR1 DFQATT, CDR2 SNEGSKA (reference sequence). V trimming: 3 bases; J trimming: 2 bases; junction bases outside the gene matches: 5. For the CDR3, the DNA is TGCAGTGCTAGTGAGTCTAGCGGGACCTACGAGCAGTACTTC. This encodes CSASESSGTYEQYF.

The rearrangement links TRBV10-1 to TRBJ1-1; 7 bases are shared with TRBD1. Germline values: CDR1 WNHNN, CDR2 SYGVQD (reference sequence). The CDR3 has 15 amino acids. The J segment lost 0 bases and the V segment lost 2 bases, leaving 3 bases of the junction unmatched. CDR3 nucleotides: TGCGCCAGCAGTGAGACCGGACAGGTGAACACTGAAGCTTTCTTT. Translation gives CASSETGQVNTEAFF.

CDR3 coding DNA: TGTGCCAGCAGCAGACAGAGCTCGAACACTGAAGCTTTCTTT. This codes for CASSRQSSNTEAFF. The chain has TRBV9 and TRBJ1-1; D is perhaps TRBD1 (5 bases). CDR3 length: 14 amino acids. Germline V gene lookup returns CDR1 SGDLS and CDR2 YYNGEE. V was trimmed by 4 bases and J by 1 base, leaving 11 bases between them.

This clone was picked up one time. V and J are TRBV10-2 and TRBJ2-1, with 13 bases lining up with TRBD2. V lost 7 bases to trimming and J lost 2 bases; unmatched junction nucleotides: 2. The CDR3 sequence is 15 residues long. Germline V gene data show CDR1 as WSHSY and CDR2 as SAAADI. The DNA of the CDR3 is TGCGCCAGCAAGGGACTAGCGGGGCCCTACAATGAGCAGTTCTTC. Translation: CASKGLAGPYNEQFF.

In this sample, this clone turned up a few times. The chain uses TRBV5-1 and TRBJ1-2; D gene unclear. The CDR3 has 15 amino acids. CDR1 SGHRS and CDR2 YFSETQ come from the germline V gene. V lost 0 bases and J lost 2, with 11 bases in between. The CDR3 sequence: CASSLGDTRNYGYTF. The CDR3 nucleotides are TGCGCCAGCAGCTTGGGAGACACCAGAAACTATGGCTACACCTTC.

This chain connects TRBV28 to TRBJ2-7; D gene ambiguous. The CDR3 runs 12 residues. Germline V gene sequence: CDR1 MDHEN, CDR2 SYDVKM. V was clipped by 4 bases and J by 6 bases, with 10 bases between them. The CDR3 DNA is TGTGCCAGCAGTTCATTAGGGCGCGAGCAGTACTTC. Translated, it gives CASSSLGREQYF.

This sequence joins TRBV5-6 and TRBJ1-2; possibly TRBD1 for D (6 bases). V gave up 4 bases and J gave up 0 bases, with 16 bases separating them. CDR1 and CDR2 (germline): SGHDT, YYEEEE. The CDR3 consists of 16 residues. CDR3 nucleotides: TGTGCCAGCAGCACCCGACAGGTTGGAGCTAACTATGGCTACACCTTC. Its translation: CASSTRQVGANYGYTF.

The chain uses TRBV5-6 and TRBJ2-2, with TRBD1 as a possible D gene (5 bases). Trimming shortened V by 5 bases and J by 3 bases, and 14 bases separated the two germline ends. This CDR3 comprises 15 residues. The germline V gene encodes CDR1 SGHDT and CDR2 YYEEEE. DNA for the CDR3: TGTGCCAGCAGTGAACCAGGGTCCGACACCGGGGAGCTGTTTTTT. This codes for CASSEPGSDTGELFF. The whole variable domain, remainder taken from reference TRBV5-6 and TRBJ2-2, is DAGVTQSPTHLIKTRGQQVTLRCSPKSGHDTVSWYQQALGQGPQFIFQYYEEEERQRGNFPDRFSGHQFPNYSSELNVNALLLGDSALYLCASSEPGSDTGELFFGEGSRLTVL.

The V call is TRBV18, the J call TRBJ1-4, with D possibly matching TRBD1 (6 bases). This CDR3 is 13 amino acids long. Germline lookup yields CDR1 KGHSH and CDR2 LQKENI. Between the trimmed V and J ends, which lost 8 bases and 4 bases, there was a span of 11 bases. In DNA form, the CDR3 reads TGTGCCAGCCAAGGGGGGCTTAATGAAAAACTGTTTTTT. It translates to CASQGGLNEKLFF.

CDR3 in DNA: TGTGCCAGCAGCTTAGCGGGGGTGGGTGTCGATGAGCAGTTCTTC. Its translation: CASSLAGVGVDEQFF. The genes are TRBV11-2 and TRBJ2-1; D might be TRBD2 (6 bases). CDR3 length equals 15 residues. Germline V lookup: CDR1 SGHAT, CDR2 FQNNGV. V lost 1 base and J 8 bases, leaving 15 bases between the germline ends. The variable domain in full, with the rest retrieved from reference TRBV11-2 and TRBJ2-1, is EAGVAQSPRYKIIEKRQSVAFWCNPISGHATLYWYQQILGQGPKLLIQFQNNGVVDDSQLPKDRFSAERLKGVDSTLKIQPAKLEDSAVYLCASSLAGVGVDEQFFGPGTRLTVL.

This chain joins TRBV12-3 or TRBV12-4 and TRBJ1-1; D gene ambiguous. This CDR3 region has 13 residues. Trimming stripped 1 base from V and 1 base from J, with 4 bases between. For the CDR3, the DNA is TGTGCCAGCAGTTTAGGGTCGAACACTGAAGCTTTCTTT. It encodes CASSLGSNTEAFF.

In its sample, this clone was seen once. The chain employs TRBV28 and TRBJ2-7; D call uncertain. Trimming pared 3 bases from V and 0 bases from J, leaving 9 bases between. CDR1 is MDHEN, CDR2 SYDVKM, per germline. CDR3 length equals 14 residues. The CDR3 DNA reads TGTGCCAGCAGTTTGCCAGCGAGCTCCTACGAGCAGTACTTC. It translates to CASSLPASSYEQYF.